The entry below describes one T cell receptor beta chain. The data are from a study of cytomegalovirus exposure and HLA in healthy donors. Study summary: The study placed about four fifths of its 398 genotyped donors in the Caucasian-associated ancestry cluster.

The V segment lost 5 bases and the J segment 3 bases; nucleotides outside the gene matches: 6. Germline CDR1 and CDR2: SQVTM and ANQGSEA. The CDR3 runs to 14 residues. The PCR was carried out with 60 Vbeta primers and 13 Jbeta primers. Original handling: Approximately 11 million shared chains were among the about 80 million unique TCR beta chains that a later analysis counted. The protocol was immunoSEQ multiplex PCR, while the TCRdb copy is restricted to in-frame clones and leaves out a portion. V and J calls and clone size are given by that table; D and trimming were obtained from the DNA. The table has 150,000 to 200,000 clones, around three quarters seen once.

The clonotype was recovered from a woman aged 40 to 55 in good health and CMV-seronegative. The source material was PBMCs. This sequence joins TRBV29-1 and TRBJ2-3, with 9 nucleotides matching TRBD2. In nucleotides, the CDR3 is TGCAGCGTTCAGGCTAGCGGGGTTACAGATACGCAGTATTTT. Translation gives CSVQASGVTDTQYF.